A selection of T cell receptor beta chains follows, all from one sample in a study of cytomegalovirus exposure and HLA in healthy donors. Assay: immunoSEQ multiplex PCR; the TCRdb copy retains only in-frame clones and omits some. In the table there are around 150,000 clones, around 77% of which are singletons. The sequenced sample consisted of PBMCs. These TCRs come from a man aged 60 to 75 in good health and CMV-seronegative. Each CDR3 is given with its conserved first and last residue. The D gene is left open where the match is weak. Clone size is shown for a subset of rows, as once, few, many or a class of expanded clone.

abundance: NA; v_gene: TRBV7-9; j_gene: TRBJ2-1; d_gene: TRBD1; CDR3aa: CASSLLDRDHEQFF; CDR3nt: TGTGCCAGCAGCTTACTCGACAGGGACCATGAGCAGTTCTTC
abundance: once; v_gene: TRBV9; j_gene: TRBJ1-3; d_gene: TRBD1; CDR3aa: CASSTDSRGTAGNTIYF; CDR3nt: TGTGCCAGCAGCACAGACAGCCGAGGGACAGCTGGAAACACCATATATTTT
abundance: NA; v_gene: TRBV7-9; j_gene: TRBJ2-7; d_gene: NA; CDR3aa: CASSLVGTGTYEQYF; CDR3nt: TGTGCCAGCAGCTTAGTGGGCACAGGAACCTACGAGCAGTACTTC
abundance: NA; v_gene: TRBV19; j_gene: TRBJ1-5; d_gene: NA; CDR3aa: CASSVANQPQHF; CDR3nt: TGTGCCAGTAGTGTGGCTAATCAGCCCCAGCATTTT
abundance: NA; v_gene: TRBV18; j_gene: TRBJ1-2; d_gene: NA; CDR3aa: CASSPPLPYGYTF; CDR3nt: TGTGCCAGCTCACCACCTCTCCCCTATGGCTACACCTTC
abundance: NA; v_gene: TRBV21-1; j_gene: TRBJ2-7; d_gene: NA; CDR3aa: CASSTMSPGQKSYEQYF; CDR3nt: TGTGCCAGCAGCACAATGTCCCCGGGACAGAAGTCCTACGAGCAGTACTTC
abundance: NA; v_gene: TRBV7-2; j_gene: TRBJ2-7; d_gene: NA; CDR3aa: CASSLVGTHYEQYF; CDR3nt: TGTGCCAGCAGCTTAGTAGGGACACACTACGAGCAGTACTTC
abundance: once; v_gene: TRBV28; j_gene: TRBJ1-4; d_gene: NA; CDR3aa: CASREREEKLFF; CDR3nt: TGTGCCAGTCGTGAGAGGGAGGAAAAACTGTTTTTT
abundance: NA; v_gene: TRBV2; j_gene: TRBJ2-7; d_gene: NA; CDR3aa: CASTFSGNRGEQYF; CDR3nt: TGTGCCAGTACCTTTTCTGGGAACCGAGGGGAGCAGTACTTC
abundance: few; v_gene: TRBV4-2; j_gene: TRBJ2-6; d_gene: TRBD1; CDR3aa: CASSQDFVDRGSSGANVLTF; CDR3nt: TGTGCCAGCAGCCAAGATTTTGTGGACAGGGGTTCCTCTGGGGCCAACGTCCTGACTTTC
abundance: NA; v_gene: TRBV5-1; j_gene: TRBJ2-5; d_gene: NA; CDR3aa: CASSLVGGGETQYF; CDR3nt: TGCGCCAGCAGCTTGGTGGGAGGCGGAGAGACCCAGTACTTC
abundance: NA; v_gene: TRBV9; j_gene: TRBJ2-7; d_gene: TRBD2; CDR3aa: CASSVSTSAHEQYF; CDR3nt: TGTGCCAGCAGCGTATCTACTAGCGCCCACGAGCAGTACTTC
abundance: few; v_gene: TRBV6-5; j_gene: TRBJ2-7; d_gene: NA; CDR3aa: CASSPGLDYEQYF; CDR3nt: TGTGCCAGCAGTCCGGGACTTGACTACGAGCAGTACTTC
abundance: once; v_gene: TRBV13; j_gene: TRBJ2-5; d_gene: TRBD1; CDR3aa: CASSSGQGGQETQYF; CDR3nt: TGTGCCAGCAGCTCCGGACAGGGGGGCCAAGAGACCCAGTACTTC
abundance: NA; v_gene: TRBV6-6; j_gene: TRBJ2-7; d_gene: NA; CDR3aa: CASSPARTAAEQYF; CDR3nt: TGTGCCAGCAGCCCAGCTCGGACAGCCGCCGAGCAGTACTTC
abundance: NA; v_gene: TRBV5-1; j_gene: TRBJ2-1; d_gene: TRBD2; CDR3aa: CASSPGAGGSYNEQFF; CDR3nt: TGCGCCAGCAGCCCCGGAGCGGGAGGTTCCTACAATGAGCAGTTCTTC
abundance: NA; v_gene: TRBV4-1; j_gene: TRBJ2-2; d_gene: NA; CDR3aa: CASSQVSGSGTGELFF; CDR3nt: TGCGCCAGCAGCCAAGTATCCGGGAGTGGCACCGGGGAGCTGTTTTTT
abundance: once; v_gene: TRBV7-2; j_gene: TRBJ2-3; d_gene: TRBD1; CDR3aa: CASSLIRDRQYF; CDR3nt: TGTGCCAGCAGCTTAATCCGGGACAGACAGTATTTT
abundance: once; v_gene: TRBV7-9; j_gene: TRBJ2-1; d_gene: NA; CDR3aa: CASSLASQTMLYNEQFF; CDR3nt: TGTGCCAGCAGCTTAGCTAGCCAAACTATGCTGTACAATGAGCAGTTCTTC
abundance: NA; v_gene: TRBV4-1; j_gene: TRBJ2-5; d_gene: TRBD2; CDR3aa: CASSPPSNLVAGDRETQYF; CDR3nt: TGCGCCAGCAGCCCGCCTTCAAATCTAGTAGCGGGAGACAGAGAGACCCAGTACTTC
abundance: NA; v_gene: TRBV29-1; j_gene: TRBJ1-6; d_gene: NA; CDR3aa: CSAYAPGDLSSPLHF; CDR3nt: TGCAGCGCATACGCCCCAGGGGACCTTAGTTCACCCCTCCACTTT
abundance: NA; v_gene: TRBV5-1; j_gene: TRBJ2-1; d_gene: TRBD2; CDR3aa: CTSSLSGGGLGEQFF; CDR3nt: TGCACCAGCAGCCTTAGCGGGGGAGGGCTAGGTGAGCAGTTCTTC
abundance: NA; v_gene: TRBV7-9; j_gene: TRBJ2-7; d_gene: NA; CDR3aa: CASSGGAGSFYEQYF; CDR3nt: TGTGCCAGCAGTGGAGGGGCGGGATCCTTCTACGAGCAGTACTTC
abundance: NA; v_gene: TRBV28; j_gene: TRBJ2-2; d_gene: NA; CDR3aa: CASSLAGPGGELFF; CDR3nt: TGTGCCAGCAGTTTAGCGGGGCCCGGCGGGGAGCTGTTTTTT
abundance: few; v_gene: TRBV7-9; j_gene: TRBJ2-1; d_gene: NA; CDR3aa: CASSPGRDFLYNEQFF; CDR3nt: TGTGCCAGCAGCCCGGGGCGGGACTTCCTCTACAATGAGCAGTTCTTC
abundance: NA; v_gene: TRBV9; j_gene: TRBJ2-5; d_gene: TRBD1; CDR3aa: CASSVGQGAETQYF; CDR3nt: TGTGCCAGCAGCGTCGGACAGGGGGCAGAGACCCAGTACTTC
abundance: NA; v_gene: TRBV9; j_gene: TRBJ1-5; d_gene: NA; CDR3aa: CASSSQGSNQPQHF; CDR3nt: TGTGCCAGCAGCAGCCAGGGGAGCAATCAGCCCCAGCATTTT
abundance: once; v_gene: TRBV15; j_gene: TRBJ2-5; d_gene: NA; CDR3aa: CATSSPGTAGETQYF; CDR3nt: TGTGCCACCAGCAGCCCCGGGACAGCGGGAGAGACCCAGTACTTC
abundance: NA; v_gene: TRBV7-9; j_gene: TRBJ2-1; d_gene: TRBD2; CDR3aa: CASESKGTSGSYNEQFF; CDR3nt: TGTGCCAGCGAATCGAAAGGGACTAGCGGTTCCTACAATGAGCAGTTCTTC
abundance: few; v_gene: TRBV12-5; j_gene: TRBJ2-7; d_gene: NA; CDR3aa: CASGLVIVRTDLYEQYF; CDR3nt: TGTGCTAGTGGTTTGGTAATAGTTAGGACAGACTTGTACGAGCAGTACTTC
abundance: NA; v_gene: TRBV28; j_gene: TRBJ2-1; d_gene: TRBD2; CDR3aa: CATKLATHLFPPDNEQFF; CDR3nt: TGTGCCACTAAACTAGCGACCCACTTATTTCCGCCTGACAATGAGCAGTTCTTC
abundance: NA; v_gene: TRBV7-9; j_gene: TRBJ1-2; d_gene: TRBD1; CDR3aa: CASSLEGQAFWSMGYTF; CDR3nt: TGTGCCAGCAGCTTAGAGGGACAGGCGTTCTGGTCTATGGGCTACACCTTC
abundance: NA; v_gene: TRBV7-2; j_gene: TRBJ1-6; d_gene: TRBD1; CDR3aa: CASSLYGGQFDSPLHF; CDR3nt: TGTGCCAGCAGCTTATATGGGGGACAGTTCGATTCACCCCTCCACTTT
abundance: NA; v_gene: TRBV27; j_gene: TRBJ1-5; d_gene: TRBD1; CDR3aa: CASSLKDRRPQHF; CDR3nt: TGTGCCAGCAGTTTAAAGGACAGGAGGCCCCAGCATTTT
abundance: NA; v_gene: TRBV5-1; j_gene: TRBJ2-7; d_gene: TRBD2; CDR3aa: CASSLHGTSGTYEQYF; CDR3nt: TGCGCCAGCAGCTTGCATGGGACTAGCGGGACCTACGAGCAGTACTTC
abundance: NA; v_gene: TRBV30; j_gene: TRBJ2-3; d_gene: TRBD1; CDR3aa: CAWNPGGADTQYF; CDR3nt: TGTGCCTGGAATCCAGGGGGCGCAGATACGCAGTATTTT
abundance: NA; v_gene: TRBV19; j_gene: TRBJ2-1; d_gene: TRBD2; CDR3aa: CASSIQGTSGGNNEQFF; CDR3nt: TGTGCCAGTAGTATCCAAGGGACTAGCGGGGGAAACAATGAGCAGTTCTTC